The 7 T cell receptor beta chains below come from one sample, sequenced in a study of T cell repertoires in cytomegalovirus infection. Their antigens remain unidentified. From the reads, TCRdb called clonotypes with MiXCR, one entry per CDR3 protein. The sample consists of about 68,000 distinct CDR3 sequences, about 23% of them appearing once. Specimen: PBMCs, sequenced either directly or after in vitro stimulation (not recorded which). Every receptor here comes from a human donor in good health (CMV status not recorded). Some clones in this sample may be carry-over from other donors' samples.

V usage is TRBV20-1 and J usage is TRBJ1-5, with TRBD1 matching 8 bases. Germline-derived CDR1 and CDR2 are DFQATT and SNEGSKA (reference sequence). The CDR3 is made up of 13 amino acids. V was clipped by 4 bases and J by 5 bases; unmatched bases: 4. The CDR3 loop reads CSAKTGVDQPQHF. The CDR3 DNA reads as TGCAGTGCTAAGACAGGGGTTGATCAGCCCCAGCATTTT.

V usage is TRBV6-2 or TRBV6-3 and J usage is TRBJ2-2; 8 bases fit TRBD2. CDR1 and CDR2 from the germline V gene are MNHEY and SVGEGT. V dropped 6 bases and J dropped 5; count of bases not matched to a gene: 11. This CDR3 has 16 amino acids. The CDR3 here is CASSPFLAGRTGELFF. As DNA, the CDR3 is TGTGCCAGCAGCCCTTTTCTAGCGGGCAGAACCGGGGAGCTGTTTTTT.

This clonotype was seen many times. The V gene is TRBV7-2, the J gene TRBJ2-7; maybe TRBD2 (6 bases). V was cut by 5 bases and J by 0 bases, with 11 bases left in between. Germline assignment: CDR1 SGHTA and CDR2 FQGNSA. The CDR3 has 14 amino acids. The CDR3 region is CASSRGLTSYEQYF. The CDR3 region has the DNA TGTGCCAGCAGCCGAGGACTAACCTCCTACGAGCAGTACTTC.

The chain employs TRBV7-6 and TRBJ1-3; D is unresolved. The CDR3 loop spans 15 amino acids. Germline assignment: CDR1 SGHVS and CDR2 FNYEAQ. The CDR3, as DNA: TGTGCAAGCCGAGAGGGAGGGCTAACTGGAAACACCATATATTTT. Protein sequence: CASREGGLTGNTIYF.

This clonotype has just a few counts. Germline is not matched at one junction end, which may reflect a read error. The chain joins TRBV27 to TRBJ2-1; TRBD1 might be the D (7 bases). This CDR3 is 12 amino acids long. Germline CDR1 and CDR2: MNHEY and SMNVEV (reference sequence). The CDR3, as DNA: TGTGCCAGCAGTTTGCGGGACAGCTACCTGGTCTTC. This translates into CASSLRDSYLVF.

V and J are TRBV20-1 and TRBJ1-2; D unresolved. The germline V gene has CDR1 DFQATT and CDR2 SNEGSKA (reference sequence). The CDR3 extends over 12 amino acids. Trimming stripped 6 bases from V and 4 bases from J, with 12 bases between. CDR3 sequence reads: CSAFGRSYGYTF. CDR3 bases: TGCAGTGCATTTGGTAGGAGCTATGGCTACACCTTC.

V and J are TRBV7-2 and TRBJ2-2; 7 nucleotides align to TRBD2. V lost 4 bases to trimming and J lost 6 bases; unmatched junction nucleotides: 23. The CDR3 sequence is 20 residues long. In germline, CDR1 is SGHTA, CDR2 FQGNSA. The CDR3 nucleotides are TGTGCCAGCAGCTCAATGGCCCTAGGCGGGAGCGGGTCCGCCGCCGGGGAGCTGTTTTTT. Residues: CASSSMALGGSGSAAGELFF.